The clone carrying this T cell receptor beta chain occurred a few times. Its specificity is unknown. With 1 base removed from V and 5 bases from J, the gap between germline ends came to 14 bases. The germline V gene has CDR1 MNHEY and CDR2 SMNVEV (reference sequence). The CDR3 has 15 amino acids. This sample is drawn from a study of blood T cells in healthy people across ages. Whole-study findings and limits: Any conclusive comparison of naive versus antigen-experienced cells was prevented by using unsorted PBMCs. Age showed a roughly linear inverse relationship with TCR beta diversity per million T cells. Whereas aged donors had fewer naive CD4+ cells, long-lived donors had more of them and higher diversity.

Next came a second PCR, run for about 6 to 12 cycles, which used a sample-barcoded 5' primer along with a J-beta primer mix. Template switching added a 12-random-nucleotide identifier to every cDNA molecule. A single record per CDR3 protein comes from TCRdb applying MiXCR to the 5' RACE reads. The top ten hold about 20% of the sample, which has roughly 800,000 distinct CDR3 sequences, over 45% seen once. Sequenced input: blood. This clonotype was obtained from a young man in good health. The rearrangement uses TRBV27 and TRBJ2-5, with TRBD2 as a possible D gene (6 bases). The CDR3 is CASSLLRGRPETQYF. CDR3 nucleotides: TGTGCCAGCAGTTTATTACGGGGGAGACCCGAGACCCAGTACTTC.